This entry concerns a single TCR beta chain. The entry originates in a study of blood T cell repertoires in COVID-19. On the study more broadly: COVID-19 samples, acute and convalescent, were from the United States, Italy and Spain. In each case, the material was cDNA or gDNA derived from T cells, B-cell-depleted T cells, or PBMCs.

The germline V gene encodes CDR1 MDHEN and CDR2 SYDVKM. The CDR3 spans 16 residues. V dropped 2 bases and J dropped 1; count of bases not matched to a gene: 6. In the authors' methods: For nucleated cells, counts were estimated from reference gene primer amplification. Assay: immunoSEQ multiplex PCR; the TCRdb copy retains only in-frame clones and omits some. That table gives V, J and clone size, and the DNA gave D and trimming. Of 100,000 to 120,000 clones listed, about 88% are singletons. This receptor was obtained from a woman between 65 and 79 years old who had recovered from COVID-19. The sequencing input was peripheral blood. V and J are TRBV28 and TRBJ2-5, with 8 bases aligning to TRBD1. The chain's CDR3 is CASSLVGQDPQETQYF. As DNA, the CDR3 is TGTGCCAGCAGTTTAGTGGGACAGGACCCCCAAGAGACCCAGTACTTC.